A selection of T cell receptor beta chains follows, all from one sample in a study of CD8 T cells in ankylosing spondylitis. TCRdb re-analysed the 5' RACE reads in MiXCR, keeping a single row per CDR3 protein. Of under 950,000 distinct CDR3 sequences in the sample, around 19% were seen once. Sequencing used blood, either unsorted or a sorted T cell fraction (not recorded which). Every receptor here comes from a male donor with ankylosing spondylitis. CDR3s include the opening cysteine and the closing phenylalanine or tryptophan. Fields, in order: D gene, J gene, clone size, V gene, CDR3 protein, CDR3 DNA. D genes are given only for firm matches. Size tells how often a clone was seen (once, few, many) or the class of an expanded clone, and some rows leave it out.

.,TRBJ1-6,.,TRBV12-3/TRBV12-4,CASSTTPWASRSPLHF,TGTGCCAGCAGTACAACCCCATGGGCCTCGAGATCACCCCTCCACTTT
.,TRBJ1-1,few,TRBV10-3,CATRQDAEAFF,TGTGCCACCCGGCAGGACGCTGAAGCTTTCTTT
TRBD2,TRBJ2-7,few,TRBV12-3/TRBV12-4,CASSFMGLAGDEQYF,TGTGCCAGCAGTTTTATGGGACTAGCGGGCGACGAGCAGTACTTC
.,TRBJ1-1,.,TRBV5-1,CASSQGPSRGNTEAFF,TGCGCCAGCAGCCAGGGGCCCTCTCGCGGGAACACTGAAGCTTTCTTT
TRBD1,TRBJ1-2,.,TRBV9,CASSGDSTYGYTF,TGTGCCAGCAGCGGGGACAGTACCTATGGCTACACCTTC
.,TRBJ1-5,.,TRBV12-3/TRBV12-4,CASRAAGRQNSNQPQHF,TGTGCCAGCAGGGCGGCGGGCAGGCAGAATAGCAATCAGCCCCAGCATTTT
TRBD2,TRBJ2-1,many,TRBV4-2,CASSQTSASSYNEQFF,TGTGCCAGCAGCCAAACTAGCGCCAGCTCCTACAATGAGCAGTTCTTC
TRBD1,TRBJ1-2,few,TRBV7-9,CASSLADRDLYGYTF,TGTGCCAGCAGCTTAGCTGACAGGGATCTCTATGGCTACACCTTC
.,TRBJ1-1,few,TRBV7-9,CASRLGYTEAFF,TGTGCCAGCCGTCTGGGTTATACTGAAGCTTTCTTT
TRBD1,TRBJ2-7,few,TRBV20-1,CSAGTGRVDDEQYF,TGCAGTGCTGGGACAGGGCGGGTCGACGACGAGCAGTACTTC
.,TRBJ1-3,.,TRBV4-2,CASSQDPSSGNTIYF,TGTGCCAGCAGCCAAGATCCCAGCTCTGGAAACACCATATATTTT
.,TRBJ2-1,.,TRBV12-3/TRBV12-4,CASSLAQTRISSYNEQFF,TGTGCCAGCAGTTTAGCGCAGACTCGAATAAGCTCCTACAATGAGCAGTTCTTC
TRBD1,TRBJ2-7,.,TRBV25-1,CASSAGTGDYEQYF,TGTGCCAGCAGTGCCGGGACAGGTGATTACGAGCAGTACTTC
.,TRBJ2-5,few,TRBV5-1,CASSLGGHQQETQYF,TGCGCCAGCAGCTTGGGTGGACACCAACAAGAGACCCAGTACTTC
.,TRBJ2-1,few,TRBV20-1,CSARETPIEQFF,TGCAGTGCGCGAGAAACCCCCATCGAGCAGTTCTTC
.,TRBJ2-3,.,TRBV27,CASSLSRWNTQYF,TGTGCCAGCAGTTTAAGTAGGTGGAATACGCAGTATTTT
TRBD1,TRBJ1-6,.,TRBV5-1,CASSRTGGTYNSPLHF,TGCGCCAGCAGCCGGACAGGAGGAACCTATAATTCACCCCTCCACTTT
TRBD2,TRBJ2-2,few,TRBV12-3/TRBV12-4,CASSLLPGTSGTGELFF,TGTGCCAGCAGCCTTTTACCCGGGACTAGCGGCACCGGGGAGCTGTTTTTT
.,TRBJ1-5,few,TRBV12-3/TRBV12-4,CASSQGEDQPQHF,TGTGCCAGCAGTCAAGGGGAAGATCAGCCCCAGCATTTT
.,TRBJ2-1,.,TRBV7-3,CASSLIGGSYNEQFF,TGTGCCAGCAGCTTAATAGGGGGGAGCTACAATGAGCAGTTCTTC
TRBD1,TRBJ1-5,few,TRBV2,CASGEGAQQPQHF,TGTGCCAGCGGCGAGGGGGCCCAACAGCCCCAGCATTTT
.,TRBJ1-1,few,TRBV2,CASSPEDWHTEAFF,TGTGCCAGCAGTCCAGAGGACTGGCACACTGAAGCTTTCTTT
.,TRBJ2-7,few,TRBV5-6,CASSFGREKNEQYF,TGTGCCAGCAGCTTCGGCAGGGAAAAAAACGAGCAGTACTTC
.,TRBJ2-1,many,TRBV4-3,CASSRSGTSYNEQFF,TGCGCCAGCAGTCGATCCGGTACCTCCTACAATGAGCAGTTCTTC
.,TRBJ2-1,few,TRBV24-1,CATRTNNEQFF,TGTGCCACCAGGACCAACAATGAGCAGTTCTTC
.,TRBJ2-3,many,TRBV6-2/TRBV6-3,CASRPWSPSTDTQYF,TGTGCCAGCAGACCTTGGAGCCCTAGCACAGATACGCAGTATTTT
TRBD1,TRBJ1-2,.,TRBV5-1,CASSWPGTGGRDGYTF,TGCGCCAGCAGCTGGCCCGGGACAGGGGGCCGGGATGGCTACACCTTC
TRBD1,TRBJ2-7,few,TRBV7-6,CASSYRTGPMEQYF,TGTGCCAGCAGCTATCGGACAGGGCCTATGGAGCAGTACTTC